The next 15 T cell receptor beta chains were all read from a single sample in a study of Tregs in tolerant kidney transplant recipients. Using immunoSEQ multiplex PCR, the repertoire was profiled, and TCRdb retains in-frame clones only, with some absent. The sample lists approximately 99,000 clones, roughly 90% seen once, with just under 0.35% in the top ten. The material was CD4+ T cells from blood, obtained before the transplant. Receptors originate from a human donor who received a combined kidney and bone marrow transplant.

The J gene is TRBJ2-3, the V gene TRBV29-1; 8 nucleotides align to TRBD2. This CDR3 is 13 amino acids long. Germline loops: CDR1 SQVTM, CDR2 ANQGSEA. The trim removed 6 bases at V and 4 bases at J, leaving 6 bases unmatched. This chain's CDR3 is CSVAGTSADTQYF. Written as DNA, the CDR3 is TGCAGCGTAGCCGGGACTAGTGCAGATACGCAGTATTTT.

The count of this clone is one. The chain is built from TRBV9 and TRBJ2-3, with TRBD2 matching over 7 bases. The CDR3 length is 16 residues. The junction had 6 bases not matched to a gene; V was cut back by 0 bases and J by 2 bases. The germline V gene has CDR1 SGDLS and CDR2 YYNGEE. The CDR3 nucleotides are TGTGCCAGCAGCGTAGCTCCTAGCGGTCTCACAGATACGCAGTATTTT. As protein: CASSVAPSGLTDTQYF.

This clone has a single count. CDR3 region: CASSFRQGVVDGYTF. The CDR3 DNA reads TGCGCCAGCAGCTTCCGACAGGGCGTCGTTGATGGCTACACCTTC. The chain uses TRBV5-1 and TRBJ1-2; 7 bases map to TRBD1. The CDR3 covers 15 residues. Germline values: CDR1 SGHRS, CDR2 YFSETQ. The V gene end was trimmed by 2 bases and the J gene end by 6 bases; junction bases not matched to a gene: 10.

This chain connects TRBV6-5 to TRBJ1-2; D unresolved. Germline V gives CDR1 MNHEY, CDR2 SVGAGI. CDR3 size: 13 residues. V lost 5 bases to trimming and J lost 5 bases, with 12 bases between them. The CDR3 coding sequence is TGTGCCAGCAGTGAAGTTCAGGATTATGGCTACACCTTC. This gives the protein CASSEVQDYGYTF.

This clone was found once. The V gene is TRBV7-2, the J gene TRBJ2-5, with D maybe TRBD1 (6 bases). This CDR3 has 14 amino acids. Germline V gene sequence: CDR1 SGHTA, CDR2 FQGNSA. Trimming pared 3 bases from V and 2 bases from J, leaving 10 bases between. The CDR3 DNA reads TGTGCCAGCAGCTTTCTACAGGGTCAAGAGACCCAGTACTTC. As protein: CASSFLQGQETQYF.

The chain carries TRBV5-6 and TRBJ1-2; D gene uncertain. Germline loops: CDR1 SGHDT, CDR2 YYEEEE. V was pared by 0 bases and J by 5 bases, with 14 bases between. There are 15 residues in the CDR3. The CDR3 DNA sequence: TGTGCCAGCAGCTTGGTAGGAGGGCAGAGTTATGGCTACACCTTC. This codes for CASSLVGGQSYGYTF.

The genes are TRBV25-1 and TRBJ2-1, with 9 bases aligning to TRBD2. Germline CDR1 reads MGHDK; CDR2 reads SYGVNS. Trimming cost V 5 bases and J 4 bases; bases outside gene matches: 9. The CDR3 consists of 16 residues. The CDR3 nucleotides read TGTGCCAGCAGTCCGGCGGGGACTAGCTCGTACAATGAGCAGTTCTTC. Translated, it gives CASSPAGTSSYNEQFF.

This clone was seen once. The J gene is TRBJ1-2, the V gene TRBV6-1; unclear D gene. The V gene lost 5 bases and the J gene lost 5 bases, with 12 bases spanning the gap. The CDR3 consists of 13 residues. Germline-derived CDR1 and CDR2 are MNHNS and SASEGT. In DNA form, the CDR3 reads TGTGCCAGCAGTACAGAACCAGTTTATGGCTACACCTTC. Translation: CASSTEPVYGYTF.

CDR3 DNA sequence: TGTGCCAGCAGTCTAGCGGGGGGGAGGGAGACCCAGTACTTC. This encodes CASSLAGGRETQYF. J is TRBJ2-5 and V is TRBV5-4; 12 bases fit TRBD2. CDR3 length: 14 residues. CDR1 is SGHNT and CDR2 is YYREEE in the germline V gene (reference sequence). Losses at the gene ends were 5 bases for V and 5 bases for J; bases not matched to a gene: 4. Using reference TRBV5-4 and TRBJ2-5 for the parts outside the CDR3, the full variable domain is ETGVTQSPTHLIKTRGQQVTLRCSSQSGHNTVSWYQQALGQGPQFIFQYYREEENGRGNFPPRFSGLQFPNYSSELNVNALELDDSALYLCASSLAGGRETQYFGPGTRLLVL.

CDR3 coding DNA: TGTGCCAGCAGCTTAGGGCTGATCACAGATACGCAGTATTTT. Residues: CASSLGLITDTQYF. This chain connects TRBV11-2 to TRBJ2-3; no definite D call. Trimming took off 1 base at V and 2 bases at J, with 7 bases between the two ends. This CDR3 comprises 14 residues. The germline CDR1 and CDR2 sequences are SGHAT and FQNNGV.

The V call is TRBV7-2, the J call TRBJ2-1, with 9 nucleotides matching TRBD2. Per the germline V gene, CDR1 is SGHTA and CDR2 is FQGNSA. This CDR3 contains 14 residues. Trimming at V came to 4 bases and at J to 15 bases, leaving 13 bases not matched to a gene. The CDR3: CASSYGTSRGSGFF. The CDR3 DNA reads TGTGCCAGCAGCTACGGGACTAGCAGGGGGAGTGGGTTCTTC.

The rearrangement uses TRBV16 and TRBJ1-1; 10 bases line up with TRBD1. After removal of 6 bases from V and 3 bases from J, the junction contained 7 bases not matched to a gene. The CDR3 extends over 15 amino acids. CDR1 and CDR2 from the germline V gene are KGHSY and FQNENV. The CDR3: CASSRGQGGHTEAFF. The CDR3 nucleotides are TGTGCCAGCAGTCGAGGACAGGGGGGTCACACTGAAGCTTTCTTT.

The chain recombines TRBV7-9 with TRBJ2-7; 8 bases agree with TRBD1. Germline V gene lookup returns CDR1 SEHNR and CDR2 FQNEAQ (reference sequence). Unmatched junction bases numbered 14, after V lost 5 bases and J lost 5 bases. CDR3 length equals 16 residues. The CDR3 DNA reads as TGTGCCAGCAGCGAGACCAGGGGGCGAGGAAAGAACGAGCAGTACTTC. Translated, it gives CASSETRGRGKNEQYF.

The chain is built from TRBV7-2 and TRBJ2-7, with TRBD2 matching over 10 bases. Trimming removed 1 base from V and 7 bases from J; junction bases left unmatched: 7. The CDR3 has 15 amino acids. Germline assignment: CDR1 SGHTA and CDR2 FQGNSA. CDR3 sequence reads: CASSLGLAGAVEQYF. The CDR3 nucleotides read TGTGCCAGCAGCTTAGGTCTAGCGGGAGCGGTTGAGCAGTACTTC.

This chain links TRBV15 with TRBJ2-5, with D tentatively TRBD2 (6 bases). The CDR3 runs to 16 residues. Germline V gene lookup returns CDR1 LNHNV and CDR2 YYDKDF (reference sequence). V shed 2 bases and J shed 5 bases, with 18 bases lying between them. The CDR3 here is CATSRQPTGVWETQYF. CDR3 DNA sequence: TGTGCCACCAGCAGACAACCTACGGGGGTGTGGGAGACCCAGTACTTC.